Below, 24 T cell receptor beta chains from the same sample are listed, as sequenced in a study of early T cells in non-severe SARS-CoV-2 infection. TCRdb reanalysed the 5' RACE reads using MiXCR and keeps one entry per CDR3 protein. The sample includes under 70,000 distinct CDR3 sequences, about 12% of them seen just once. The material was whole blood, obtained at baseline. Receptors originate from an adult who was a healthcare worker with PCR-confirmed SARS-CoV-2 infection or an uninfected control (not recorded which).

This clonotype was seen repeatedly, ten times or more. The J gene is TRBJ1-2, the V gene TRBV6-5; D uncertain. The CDR3 covers 15 residues. V shed 3 bases and J shed 4 bases, with 15 bases lying between them. Germline CDR1 and CDR2: MNHEY and SVGAGI. DNA for the CDR3: TGTGCCAGCAGTTATACCCATGGGGAGGGCTATGGCTACACCTTC. Its protein is CASSYTHGEGYGYTF.

The chain has TRBV14 and TRBJ2-7; 7 bases map to TRBD1. Germline CDR1 and CDR2: SGHDN and FVKESK. Trimming removed 3 bases from V and 4 bases from J; junction bases left unmatched: 9. The CDR3 length is 15 residues. The CDR3 region is CASSHPSRGQYEQYF. DNA of the CDR3: TGTGCCAGCAGCCACCCCTCTAGGGGGCAATACGAGCAGTACTTC.

The V call is TRBV27, the J call TRBJ2-1; tentative D call: TRBD2 (5 bases). This CDR3 is 13 amino acids long. Germline assignment: CDR1 MNHEY and CDR2 SMNVEV (reference sequence). The V gene lost 3 bases and the J gene lost 7 bases, with 10 bases spanning the gap. The CDR3 protein is CASSFRGGNEQFF. CDR3 coding DNA: TGTGCCAGCAGTTTCCGGGGTGGGAATGAGCAGTTCTTC.

A note on this clonotype: The CDR3 carries no conserved terminal phenylalanine or tryptophan, so it likely arises from a read error. V gene TRBV28 combines with J gene TRBJ1-1, with TRBD1 matching over 7 bases. CDR1 is MDHEN, CDR2 SYDVKM, per germline. The CDR3 runs to 17 residues. After removal of 3 bases from V and 0 bases from J, the junction contained 10 bases not matched to a gene. The CDR3 DNA follows: TGTGCCAGCAGTTTTCCCCCCGGGACAGTGATGAACACTGAAGCTTTCTCT. Amino acids: CASSFPPGTVMNTEAFS.

This clonotype was detected only a few times. This chain joins TRBV7-6 and TRBJ1-1, with D perhaps matching TRBD1 (6 bases). The CDR3 contains 11 residues. Trimming stripped 4 bases from V and 8 bases from J, with 8 bases between. Germline CDR1 is SGHVS and CDR2 is FNYEAQ. The CDR3 region has the DNA TGTGCCAGCAGCTCGGACAGAGAAGCTTTCTTT. This sequence encodes CASSSDREAFF. Full variable domain (rest looked up from reference TRBV7-6 and TRBJ1-1): GAGVSQSPRYKVTKRGQDVALRCDPISGHVSLYWYRQALGQGPEFLTYFNYEAQQDKSGLPNDRFSAERPEGSISTLTIQRTEQRDSAMYRCASSSDREAFFGQGTRLTVV.

This chain links TRBV27 with TRBJ2-1; TRBD1 matches at 8 bases. CDR3 length equals 21 residues. The V and J ends lost 6 bases and 4 bases, in that order; junction bases with no gene match: 26. From germline, CDR1 is MNHEY and CDR2 SMNVEV (reference sequence). Here the CDR3 DNA reads TGTGCCAGCAGCGGATTGAAAAGGACGCAGGGGGCGCGGTATATTTACAATGAGCAGTTCTTC. The encoded protein is CASSGLKRTQGARYIYNEQFF.

The chain couples TRBV2 to TRBJ1-3; D is unclear. The V gene lost 4 bases and the J gene lost 4 bases, with 14 bases spanning the gap. The CDR3 spans 15 residues. The germline gives CDR1 SNHLY, CDR2 FYNNEI. This CDR3 reads CASSVRPRPGNTIYF. Here the CDR3 DNA reads TGTGCCAGCAGTGTTAGGCCCCGACCCGGAAACACCATATATTTT.

The CDR3, as DNA: TGTGCCAGCAAGGACTACGGGACAGGGGGCGAAGTAGCTTTCTTT. This translates into CASKDYGTGGEVAFF. V gene TRBV2 combines with J gene TRBJ1-1, with 12 nucleotides matching TRBD1. With V trimmed by 7 bases and J by 10 bases, 13 bases remained unmatched. From germline, CDR1 is SNHLY and CDR2 FYNNEI. The CDR3 has 15 residues.

This chain connects TRBV24-1 to TRBJ2-1; possible D gene TRBD1, 5 bases. CDR1 is KGHDR, CDR2 SFDVKD, per germline. The length of the CDR3 is 17 residues. The V gene lost 2 bases and the J gene lost 0 bases, with 13 bases spanning the gap. Here the CDR3 reads CATSDSRVTSSYNEQFF. The CDR3 DNA follows: TGTGCCACCAGTGATTCCAGGGTAACCAGCTCCTACAATGAGCAGTTCTTC.

This clonotype was recorded at least ten times. V is TRBV28 and J is TRBJ2-2, with TRBD2 identical over 7 bases. The CDR3 extends over 15 amino acids. V was pared by 3 bases and J by 4 bases, with 5 bases of the junction left unmatched. Germline loops: CDR1 MDHEN, CDR2 SYDVKM. The DNA for the CDR3 is TGTGCCAGCAGTTTCTGGGGCGGGGGCACCGGGGAGCTGTTTTTT. This gives the protein CASSFWGGGTGELFF.

This clonotype occurred a few times. This chain connects TRBV5-4 to TRBJ2-2; tentative D call: TRBD1 (5 bases). Germline V gene lookup returns CDR1 SGHNT and CDR2 YYREEE (reference sequence). The CDR3 runs to 15 residues. V was cut by 2 bases and J by 4 bases, with 12 bases left in between. This CDR3 is CASSFLQGGTGELFF. For the CDR3, the DNA is TGTGCCAGCAGCTTCCTTCAGGGCGGCACCGGGGAGCTGTTTTTT. The whole variable domain, filled in from reference TRBV5-4 and TRBJ2-2, reads ETGVTQSPTHLIKTRGQQVTLRCSSQSGHNTVSWYQQALGQGPQFIFQYYREEENGRGNFPPRFSGLQFPNYSSELNVNALELDDSALYLCASSFLQGGTGELFFGEGSRLTVL.

At least ten counts were recorded for this clonotype. V usage is TRBV29-1 and J usage is TRBJ2-3, with D perhaps TRBD1 (5 bases). The CDR3 has 15 amino acids. The V end was cut by 4 bases, the J end by 0 bases, with 14 bases between. Germline V CDR1 and CDR2: SQVTM, ANQGSEA. CDR3 sequence (DNA): TGCAGCGTTGTAGGGGTACGGTCTAGCACAGATACGCAGTATTTT. Protein: CSVVGVRSSTDTQYF.

The sample holds a few counts of this clonotype. The V call is TRBV9, the J call TRBJ2-1, with 13 bases lining up with TRBD2. This CDR3 has 16 residues. CDR1 and CDR2 (germline): SGDLS, YYNGEE. With V trimmed by 3 bases and J by 6 bases, 6 bases remained unmatched. The CDR3 DNA sequence: TGTGCCAGCAGCGGCACTAGCGGGGGGGCCGGCAATGAGCAGTTCTTC. Translated: CASSGTSGGAGNEQFF.

The table lists this clonotype with many counts. This sequence joins TRBV7-8 and TRBJ2-1; 10 nucleotides align to TRBD2. The CDR3 totals 17 residues. V was pared by 0 bases and J by 9 bases, with 11 bases of the junction left unmatched. Germline CDR1 reads SGHVS; CDR2 reads FQNEAQ. The CDR3 nucleotides read TGTGCCAGCAGCTTAGCGGGGGCGAGCGGGAGGGCCGCTGAGCAGTTCTTC. Its translation: CASSLAGASGRAAEQFF.

The chain employs TRBV7-2 and TRBJ1-2; a weak D match, TRBD1 (6 bases). The CDR3 is 14 amino acids. Trimming cost V 5 bases and J 4 bases, with 14 bases left between them. Germline CDR1 and CDR2: SGHTA and FQGNSA. The CDR3 DNA is TGTGCCAGCAGCCCGGACCGGGGGGCCTATGGCTACACCTTC. It encodes CASSPDRGAYGYTF.

This clonotype was counted a few times. The chain joins TRBV20-1 to TRBJ2-3; 8 bases agree with TRBD2. Unmatched junction bases numbered 12, after V lost 3 bases and J lost 4 bases. CDR3 length: 16 amino acids. CDR1 DFQATT and CDR2 SNEGSKA come from the germline V gene (reference sequence). The CDR3 loop reads CSASTPREGPSDTQYF. The CDR3 region has the DNA TGCAGTGCTAGCACCCCCCGGGAGGGCCCCTCAGATACGCAGTATTTT.

This clonotype was seen many times. The chain recombines TRBV12-3 or TRBV12-4 with TRBJ2-1, with D unclear. The V and J ends lost 3 bases and 10 bases respectively, with 7 bases between them. The CDR3 length is 11 residues. The DNA for the CDR3 is TGTGCCAGCAGTTTGGGCCGGGAGCAGTTCTTC. This encodes CASSLGREQFF.

Worth noting for this clonotype: A much larger clone sits a single nucleotide away, making a read error possible. The genes are TRBV12-3 or TRBV12-4 and TRBJ1-5; no firm D call. The CDR3 runs to 12 residues. Here the CDR3 DNA reads TGTGCCAGCAGGGGAGGCAATCAGTCCCAGCATTTT. It translates to CASRGGNQSQHF.

This clonotype was found a few times. V is TRBV6-2 or TRBV6-3 and J is TRBJ2-7, with 12 nucleotides matching TRBD2. The V gene end was trimmed by 5 bases and the J gene end by 4 bases; junction bases not matched to a gene: 6. Germline V gene lookup returns CDR1 MNHEY and CDR2 SVGEGT. The CDR3 totals 15 residues. The CDR3 here is CASSPLAGGLYEQYF. The CDR3, as DNA: TGTGCCAGCAGTCCTCTAGCGGGAGGGCTATACGAGCAGTACTTC.

The V call is TRBV12-3 or TRBV12-4, the J call TRBJ2-1, with D unresolved. This CDR3 is built from 11 residues. V lost 6 bases and J lost 6, with 6 bases in between. The CDR3 reads CASSHPNEQFF. In DNA form, the CDR3 reads TGTGCCAGCAGCCATCCCAATGAGCAGTTCTTC.

This clonotype was seen at least ten times. The chain uses TRBV7-9 and TRBJ2-1; 15 bases map to TRBD2. J was trimmed by 9 bases and V by 5 bases; bases with no gene match: 8. Germline CDR1 is SEHNR and CDR2 is FQNEAQ (reference sequence). CDR3 length: 16 residues. The CDR3 region has the DNA TGTGCCAGCAGCCCGGGACTAGCGGGGGGCCCCGGTGAGCAGTTCTTC. Translating it yields CASSPGLAGGPGEQFF.

V and J are TRBV6-2 or TRBV6-3 and TRBJ1-1; a weak D match, TRBD1 (6 bases). Germline assignment: CDR1 MNHEY and CDR2 SVGEGT. V lost 6 bases and J 1 base, leaving 18 bases between the germline ends. The CDR3 spans 16 residues. The CDR3 nucleotides are TGTGCCAGCAGAAGCCAGATTTCGACAGGGAACACTGAAGCTTTCTTT. Translated: CASRSQISTGNTEAFF.

This clonotype was recorded many times. The rearrangement uses TRBV20-1 and TRBJ1-1; no reliable D call. V lost 3 bases to trimming and J lost 1 base, with 6 bases between them. The CDR3 consists of 12 residues. Germline V gene sequence: CDR1 DFQATT, CDR2 SNEGSKA (reference sequence). The CDR3 DNA follows: TGCAGTGCTAGTGAGTCGAACACTGAAGCTTTCTTT. It encodes CSASESNTEAFF.

The chain uses TRBV6-6 and TRBJ2-3, with 13 bases aligning to TRBD2. V was clipped by 4 bases and J by 4 bases; unmatched bases: 2. The germline gives CDR1 MNHNY, CDR2 SVGAGI (reference sequence). The CDR3 is 15 residues long. CDR3 in DNA: TGTGCCAGCAGTTGGACTAGCGGGAGAGCAGATACGCAGTATTTT. Translation: CASSWTSGRADTQYF.